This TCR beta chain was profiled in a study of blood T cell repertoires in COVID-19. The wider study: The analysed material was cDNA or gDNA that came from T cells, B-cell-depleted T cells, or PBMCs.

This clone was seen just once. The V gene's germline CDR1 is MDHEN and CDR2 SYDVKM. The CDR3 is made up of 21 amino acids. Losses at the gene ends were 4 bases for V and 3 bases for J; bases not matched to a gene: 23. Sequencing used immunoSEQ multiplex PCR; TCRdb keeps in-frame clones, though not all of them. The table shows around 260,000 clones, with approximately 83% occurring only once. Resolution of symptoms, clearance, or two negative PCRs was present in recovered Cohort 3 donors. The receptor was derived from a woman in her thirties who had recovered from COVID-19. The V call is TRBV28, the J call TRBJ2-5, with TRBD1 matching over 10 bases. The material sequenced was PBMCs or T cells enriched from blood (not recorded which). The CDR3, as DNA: TGTGCCAGCAGTTCGAAGTGGACAGGGGGGACGGTGGGTTTCCCTAAAGAGACCCAGTACTTC. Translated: CASSSKWTGGTVGFPKETQYF.